This paragraph reports one T cell receptor beta chain. What it recognizes is unknown. Germline V CDR1 and CDR2: LNHDA, SQIVND (reference sequence). V lost 1 base and J 6 bases, leaving 12 bases between the germline ends. This CDR3 comprises 15 residues. PCR primers comprised 60 Vbeta and 13 Jbeta primers. Sequencing used immunoSEQ multiplex PCR; TCRdb keeps in-frame clones, though not all of them. This sample contains about 35,000 clones. This entry comes from a study of cytomegalovirus exposure and HLA in healthy donors. Study-wide results and limits: Among CMV-associated TCR beta chains, most appeared HLA-restricted in a later analysis. Most likely, a cluster of highly shared sequence variants arose as a sequencing artifact.

Sequencing used PBMCs. V and J are TRBV19 and TRBJ2-2; D may be TRBD1 (6 bases). This TCR was recovered from a woman aged 40 to 50 in good health and CMV-seropositive. The CDR3 reads CASSIARGRPGELFF. DNA for the CDR3: TGTGCCAGTAGTATAGCCAGGGGAAGACCCGGGGAGCTGTTTTTT.